The 16 T cell receptor beta chains presented below share a single source sample, sequenced in a study of OX40 agonist ivuxolimab in advanced cancers. The table came from immunoSEQ multiplex PCR; TCRdb's copy has only in-frame clones and leaves some out. The sample records 20,000 to 25,000 clones, roughly 88% being singletons. Sequences were derived from CD4+ or CD8+ T cells sorted from blood, sampled in a trial of the OX40 agonist ivuxolimab. All receptors derive from an adult with an advanced solid tumor such as melanoma, head and neck, liver or kidney cancer.

This clone appeared once. Other DNA sequences in the sample encode the same CDR3. CDR3 protein: CSVGGRGDGANVLTF. DNA for the CDR3: TGCAGCGTTGGAGGGCGGGGGGATGGGGCCAACGTCCTGACTTTC. The V and J genes are TRBV29-1 and TRBJ2-6; TRBD2 matches at 8 bases. Germline V gives CDR1 SQVTM, CDR2 ANQGSEA. V lost 4 bases and J lost 3; bases outside the gene matches: 5. The CDR3 is made up of 15 amino acids.

This clone appeared a single time. Relative to the germline gene, one junction end is altered; a read error may explain this. Different DNA sequences within this sample yield the same CDR3. J is TRBJ1-1 and V is TRBV19, with a possible D match to TRBD1 (6 bases). This CDR3 contains 14 residues. Germline V gives CDR1 LNHDA, CDR2 SQIVND (reference sequence). This CDR3 is CASRPRGETAEAFF. The CDR3 DNA follows: TGTGCCAGTAGGCCCAGGGGAGAGACGGCTGAGGCTTTCTTT.

The chain is built from TRBV5-6 and TRBJ2-7; D not resolved. This CDR3 contains 15 residues. Germline V lookup: CDR1 SGHDT, CDR2 YYEEEE. The V gene lost 1 base and the J gene lost 2 bases, with 13 bases spanning the gap. The CDR3 nucleotides are TGTGCCAGCAGCTTGTGGGCAGGCCGCACCTACGAGCAGTACTTC. It translates to CASSLWAGRTYEQYF.

The CDR3, as DNA: TGTGCCAGTAGTATTCGGACAGGGCCGATCTCTGGAAACACCATATATTTT. It codes for CASSIRTGPISGNTIYF. This chain uses TRBV19 with TRBJ1-3; 8 bases fit TRBD1. Trimming took 3 bases from V and 0 from J; bases not matched to a gene: 7. Germline loops: CDR1 LNHDA, CDR2 SQIVND (reference sequence). This CDR3 contains 17 residues.

V usage is TRBV6-6 and J usage is TRBJ1-1; a weak D match, TRBD1 (5 bases). Per the germline V gene, CDR1 is MNHNY and CDR2 is SVGAGI (reference sequence). The CDR3 has 13 amino acids. V lost 6 bases and J 3 bases, leaving 11 bases between the germline ends. The CDR3 sequence is CASSADSDTEAFF. The CDR3 DNA is TGTGCCAGCAGCGCCGACAGTGACACTGAAGCTTTCTTT.

A single count supports this clone. The chain couples TRBV28 to TRBJ2-7, with 9 nucleotides matching TRBD1. The CDR3 is 15 amino acids. Germline V gene data show CDR1 as MDHEN and CDR2 as SYDVKM. Unmatched junction bases numbered 9, after V lost 6 bases and J lost 3 bases. CDR3 sequence reads: CASRKTGGGFYEQYF. The CDR3 nucleotides are TGTGCCAGCAGAAAAACAGGGGGCGGTTTCTACGAGCAGTACTTC. The complete variable domain, with remaining parts taken from reference TRBV28 and TRBJ2-7, reads DVKVTQSSRYLVKRTGEKVFLECVQDMDHENMFWYRQDPGLGLRLIYFSYDVKMKEKGDIPEGYSVSREKKERFSLILESASTNQTSMYLCASRKTGGGFYEQYFGPGTRLTVT.

The rearrangement joins TRBV18 to TRBJ2-7, with TRBD1 matching over 10 bases. V gave up 3 bases and J gave up 6 bases; unmatched junction bases: 5. CDR3 length equals 14 residues. Germline V CDR1 and CDR2: KGHSH, LQKENI. The CDR3 coding sequence is TGTGCCAGCTCACCGGGACAGGGGATAGGCGAGCAGTACTTC. Amino acids: CASSPGQGIGEQYF.

The chain is built from TRBV6-5 and TRBJ1-2; 10 positions match TRBD1. Unmatched junction bases numbered 6, after V lost 5 bases and J lost 6 bases. Germline CDR1 MNHEY, CDR2 SVGAGI. The CDR3 is 14 residues long. The CDR3 protein is CASSQGTGADGYTF. The CDR3 coding sequence is TGTGCCAGCAGTCAGGGGACAGGGGCTGATGGCTACACCTTC.

The V gene is TRBV28, the J gene TRBJ1-1; no clear D gene. Germline assignment: CDR1 MDHEN and CDR2 SYDVKM. The CDR3 is made up of 15 amino acids. Between the trimmed V and J ends, which lost 3 bases and 3 bases, there was a span of 14 bases. The DNA for the CDR3 is TGTGCCAGCAGTTTCGGGCAGAGCTTCGACACTGAAGCTTTCTTT. This codes for CASSFGQSFDTEAFF. Looking up the rest from reference TRBV28 and TRBJ1-1 gives the full variable domain: DVKVTQSSRYLVKRTGEKVFLECVQDMDHENMFWYRQDPGLGLRLIYFSYDVKMKEKGDIPEGYSVSREKKERFSLILESASTNQTSMYLCASSFGQSFDTEAFFGQGTRLTVV.

The gene calls are TRBV14 and TRBJ2-7; a possible D gene is TRBD1 (6 bases). The CDR3 length is 19 residues. With 0 bases removed from V and 3 bases from J, the gap between germline ends came to 24 bases. Germline lookup yields CDR1 SGHDN and CDR2 FVKESK. The CDR3 loop reads CASSQDLGSYGTIFYEQYF. CDR3 nucleotides: TGTGCCAGCAGCCAAGATCTCGGGTCGTACGGGACAATCTTCTACGAGCAGTACTTC.

The rearrangement links TRBV5-1 to TRBJ1-1; D gene unclear. Germline CDR1 SGHRS, CDR2 YFSETQ. The CDR3 totals 13 residues. V was shortened by 3 bases and J by 4 bases, with 10 bases between the two germline ends. The CDR3 DNA reads TGCGCCAGCAGCTGGACCCTTAGCACTGAAGCTTTCTTT. It is translated as CASSWTLSTEAFF.

The chain joins TRBV16 to TRBJ1-1, with D maybe TRBD1 (5 bases). This CDR3 has 15 amino acids. Per the germline V gene, CDR1 is KGHSY and CDR2 is FQNENV. Trimming shortened V by 4 bases and J by 1 base, and 13 bases separated the two germline ends. CDR3 bases: TGTGCCAGCAGCCGGGCAGGGACGCAGAACACTGAAGCTTTCTTT. Translating it yields CASSRAGTQNTEAFF. Based on the CDR3 plus reference TRBV16 and TRBJ1-1, the full variable domain is GEEVAQTPKHLVRGEGQKAKLYCAPIKGHSYVFWYQQVLKNEFKFLISFQNENVFDETGMPKERFSAKCLPNSPCSLEIQATKLEDSAVYFCASSRAGTQNTEAFFGQGTRLTVV.

The DNA of the CDR3 is TGTGCCAGCAGCCTAGTTCCGAATGAGCAGTTCTTC. Protein sequence: CASSLVPNEQFF. The V call is TRBV5-6, the J call TRBJ2-1; D unclear. In germline, CDR1 is SGHDT, CDR2 YYEEEE. This CDR3 has 12 residues. V lost 4 bases, J lost 7 bases, and 9 bases lay in between.

This sequence joins TRBV6-5 and TRBJ2-7; D gene uncertain. The CDR3 sequence is 14 residues long. CDR1 and CDR2 from the germline V gene are MNHEY and SVGAGI. Between the trimmed V and J ends, which lost 4 bases and 2 bases, there was a span of 12 bases. Here the CDR3 reads CASSSVTRAYEQYF. The CDR3 nucleotides are TGTGCCAGCAGTTCGGTGACCAGAGCCTACGAGCAGTACTTC.

This rearrangement joins TRBV6-5 to TRBJ2-2; D is ambiguous. Looked up from germline, CDR1 is MNHEY and CDR2 is SVGAGI. Trimming removed 7 bases at V and 1 base at J, with 4 bases between. The CDR3 totals 12 residues. The CDR3 reads CASNGNTGELFF. DNA of the CDR3: TGTGCCAGCAACGGGAACACCGGGGAGCTGTTTTTT.

A single count supports this clone. V gene TRBV27 combines with J gene TRBJ2-7; D tentatively reads TRBD1 or TRBD2 (6 bases each). The V end was cut by 4 bases, the J end by 1 base, with 8 bases between. Germline V gives CDR1 MNHEY, CDR2 SMNVEV (reference sequence). The CDR3 spans 13 residues. CDR3 DNA sequence: TGTGCCAGCAGTTGGAGGGGGTCCTACGAGCAGTACTTC. Protein sequence: CASSWRGSYEQYF.